These 5 T cell receptor beta chains came from one sample sequenced in a study of T cell clones after liver transplantation. TCRdb's copy holds only in-frame clones and misses some; the assay was immunoSEQ multiplex PCR. Of roughly 100,000 clones listed, around four fifths are singletons. Sequences were derived from CD4+ T cells from blood, sampled around 44 months after liver transplant. All receptors come from a human patient who received a liver transplant. Some T cells may be provided by the graft donor.

This chain connects TRBV6-4 to TRBJ2-1; 12 bases are shared with TRBD2. V trimming: 3 bases; J trimming: 5 bases; junction bases outside the gene matches: 8. The V gene's germline CDR1 is MRHNA and CDR2 SNTAGT. The CDR3 length is 17 residues. CDR3 residues: CASSERSSGGEDNEQFF. CDR3 nucleotide sequence: TGTGCCAGCAGTGAACGGTCTAGCGGGGGGGAGGACAATGAGCAGTTCTTC.

The chain combines TRBV30 with TRBJ1-3, with a weak D call TRBD1 (6 bases). This CDR3 is built from 13 residues. Germline V lookup: CDR1 GTSNPN, CDR2 SVGIG (reference sequence). Trimming pared 4 bases from V and 2 bases from J, leaving 9 bases between. This chain's CDR3 is CAWKAGAGNTIYF. The CDR3 DNA reads TGTGCCTGGAAGGCAGGGGCTGGAAACACCATATATTTT.

V is TRBV5-1 and J is TRBJ2-5, with a weak D call TRBD1 (5 bases). The germline V gene has CDR1 SGHRS and CDR2 YFSETQ. This CDR3 has 14 residues. The V gene lost 3 bases and the J gene lost 0 bases, with 9 bases spanning the gap. The CDR3 DNA reads as TGCGCCAGCAGCTCCCGACAGTACCAAGAGACCCAGTACTTC. It yields the protein CASSSRQYQETQYF.

The chain couples TRBV19 to TRBJ2-6; D might be TRBD1 or TRBD2, each matching 5 bases. Germline V gives CDR1 LNHDA, CDR2 SQIVND (reference sequence). The V and J ends lost 7 bases and 0 bases respectively, with 13 bases between them. The CDR3 sequence is 16 residues long. CDR3 sequence reads: CASKGRVNSGANVLTF. CDR3 sequence (DNA): TGTGCCAGTAAGGGACGTGTGAACTCTGGGGCCAACGTCCTGACTTTC.

As DNA, the CDR3 is TGTGCCAGCAGCCAGGGGACAGGCGCCTCCGTCTACGAGCAGTACTTC. Translated: CASSQGTGASVYEQYF. The chain has TRBV28 and TRBJ2-7; 8 nucleotides agree with TRBD1. There are 16 residues in the CDR3. J gave up 3 bases and V 6 bases, and 13 bases lay outside the gene matches. Germline V lookup: CDR1 MDHEN, CDR2 SYDVKM.